Each of the 18 T cell receptor beta chains below was sequenced from the same sample in a study of cytomegalovirus exposure and HLA in healthy donors (dated by TCRdb to about 2017). Library preparation employed the immunoSEQ multiplex PCR assay. A mixture of 60 forward primers for TCR Vbeta segments and 13 reverse primers for TCR Jbeta segments was used in the multiplex PCR. This is the immuneACCESS table as TCRdb keeps it, with only in-frame sequences that have V and J called. A part of the clones is gone; compared with another copy, unresolved V genes explain less than half, and the rest is unexplained. This sample comprises some 200,000 clones, roughly 77% of them detected only once. The ten largest clones represent approximately 0.39% of the sample. Sequencing was performed on PBMCs. All receptors derive from a male donor in good health and CMV-seropositive.

In the case of this clone: Other DNA sequences in the sample encode the same CDR3. The rearrangement links TRBV4-3 to TRBJ2-7, with a possible D match to TRBD2 (5 bases). Trimming left V 0 bases short and J 1 base short, with 13 bases between. The CDR3 spans 16 residues. Germline CDR1 LGHNA, CDR2 YSLEER. CDR3 protein: CASSQDSLAQSYEQYF. Here the CDR3 DNA reads TGCGCCAGCAGCCAAGATTCGCTAGCTCAATCCTACGAGCAGTACTTC.

CDR3 coding DNA: TGTGCCAGCACCCCTCAGGTTGAAGCTTTCTTT. It encodes CASTPQVEAFF. The chain carries TRBV9 and TRBJ1-1; D gene uncertain. V lost 6 bases to trimming and J lost 7 bases, with 10 bases between them. The CDR3 is 11 amino acids. CDR1 is SGDLS and CDR2 is YYNGEE in the germline V gene. The full variable domain, with the rest looked up from reference TRBV9 and TRBJ1-1, is DSGVTQTPKHLITATGQRVTLRCSPRSGDLSVYWYQQSLDQGLQFLIQYYNGEERAKGNILERFSAQQFPDLHSELNLSSLELGDSALYFCASTPQVEAFFGQGTRLTVV.

This clone has a single count. The chain couples TRBV27 to TRBJ1-5, with D possibly being TRBD1 (5 bases). Germline assignment: CDR1 MNHEY and CDR2 SMNVEV (reference sequence). V dropped 3 bases and J dropped 6 bases, with 6 bases sitting between them. There are 12 residues in the CDR3. The CDR3 here is CASSFGGQPQHF. The CDR3 DNA is TGTGCCAGCAGTTTCGGGGGTCAGCCCCAGCATTTT.

This clone was observed a handful of times. The chain recombines TRBV7-9 with TRBJ1-3, with 7 bases lining up with TRBD1. Germline V gives CDR1 SEHNR, CDR2 FQNEAQ (reference sequence). Trimming removed 5 bases from V and 0 bases from J; junction bases left unmatched: 7. The CDR3 contains 16 residues. The CDR3 reads CASSRRQGVSGNTIYF. CDR3 DNA sequence: TGTGCCAGCAGCCGCCGACAGGGAGTCTCTGGAAACACCATATATTTT.

The V call is TRBV19, the J call TRBJ1-1, with D maybe TRBD1 (6 bases). Trimming left V 10 bases short and J 6 bases short, with 15 bases between. Per germline, CDR1 LNHDA and CDR2 SQIVND (reference sequence). The CDR3 has 12 residues. The CDR3 coding sequence is TGTGCCACTTCGCCCAGGGGCGCTGAAGCTTTCTTT. Translating gives CATSPRGAEAFF.

V gene TRBV4-3 combines with J gene TRBJ1-2; D gene ambiguous. The length of the CDR3 is 14 residues. The V end was cut by 0 bases, the J end by 4 bases, with 9 bases between. From germline, CDR1 is LGHNA and CDR2 YSLEER. The CDR3 protein is CASSQDRFLYGYTF. The CDR3 DNA reads TGCGCCAGCAGCCAAGACAGATTCCTCTATGGCTACACCTTC.

The rearrangement uses TRBV27 and TRBJ1-6; 8 positions match TRBD1. The CDR3 has 18 amino acids. Germline V gene data show CDR1 as MNHEY and CDR2 as SMNVEV (reference sequence). V lost 6 bases, J lost 7 bases, and 17 bases stayed unmatched. The CDR3 nucleotides read TGTGCCAGCAGGGTTTGGGGACAGGTAGGGAAGAAGAATTCACCCCTCCACTTT. Translated: CASRVWGQVGKKNSPLHF.

The chain links TRBV30 to TRBJ2-7; D unresolved. Looked up from germline, CDR1 is GTSNPN and CDR2 is SVGIG (reference sequence). Trimming pared 1 base from V and 1 base from J, leaving 20 bases between. This CDR3 has 17 residues. The CDR3 is CAWSGVTSGRKSYEQYF. CDR3 bases: TGTGCCTGGAGTGGAGTGACATCTGGCAGAAAGTCCTACGAGCAGTACTTC.

The rearrangement joins TRBV14 to TRBJ1-4; no clear D. The V end lost 1 base, the J end lost 11 bases, and 11 bases lay between the germline ends. This CDR3 has 13 residues. Germline V gene data show CDR1 as SGHDN and CDR2 as FVKESK. CDR3 region: CASSQGARQKLFF. For the CDR3, the DNA is TGTGCCAGCAGCCAAGGGGCACGTCAGAAACTGTTTTTT.

The V call is TRBV7-9, the J call TRBJ1-3; 9 positions agree with TRBD1. The germline gives CDR1 SEHNR, CDR2 FQNEAQ (reference sequence). The CDR3 loop spans 16 amino acids. The J segment lost 12 bases and the V segment lost 5 bases, leaving 17 bases of the junction unmatched. The chain's CDR3 is CASSDHRGRAPFFIYF. The CDR3 DNA is TGTGCCAGCAGCGATCACAGGGGGCGAGCCCCCTTTTTCATATATTTT.

This sequence joins TRBV6-6 and TRBJ2-5, with 7 nucleotides matching TRBD1. The CDR3 is 14 amino acids. The germline V gene encodes CDR1 MNHNY and CDR2 SVGAGI (reference sequence). V was clipped by 7 bases and J by 2 bases; unmatched bases: 7. CDR3 sequence reads: CASNWDSVQETQYF. CDR3 DNA: TGTGCCAGCAATTGGGACAGCGTACAAGAGACCCAGTACTTC.

CDR3 nucleotide sequence: TGTGCCAGCAGCGTATCGGACGGGGGGGCCTTGGAGACCCAGTACTTC. This sequence encodes CASSVSDGGALETQYF. This chain joins TRBV9 and TRBJ2-5, with 8 bases aligning to TRBD2. There are 16 residues in the CDR3. Germline values: CDR1 SGDLS, CDR2 YYNGEE. V dropped 1 base and J dropped 5; count of bases not matched to a gene: 10.

V and J are TRBV7-6 and TRBJ1-3, with D unresolved. V lost 0 bases to trimming and J lost 0 bases, with 6 bases between them. The CDR3 spans 15 residues. Germline lookup yields CDR1 SGHVS and CDR2 FNYEAQ. The CDR3 reads CASSLAGDSGNTIYF. CDR3 sequence (DNA): TGTGCCAGCAGCTTAGCGGGCGACTCTGGAAACACCATATATTTT.

This chain connects TRBV7-3 to TRBJ2-3; 10 bases line up with TRBD2. Germline V gives CDR1 SGHTA, CDR2 FQGTGA. The CDR3 sequence is 15 residues long. Trimming cost V 4 bases and J 6 bases; bases outside gene matches: 7. The CDR3 region is CASSWSGGAGDTQYF. The CDR3 DNA follows: TGTGCCAGCAGCTGGAGCGGGGGGGCGGGGGATACGCAGTATTTT.

The gene calls are TRBV9 and TRBJ2-2; TRBD2 is a possible D gene (6 bases). This CDR3 spans 17 amino acids. The V end lost 3 bases, the J end lost 4 bases, and 19 bases lay between the germline ends. Germline CDR1 and CDR2: SGDLS and YYNGEE. Here the CDR3 reads CASSGSSRGGGTGELFF. CDR3 nucleotide sequence: TGTGCCAGCAGCGGTTCCTCGCGGGGCGGAGGCACCGGGGAGCTGTTTTTT. Filled out from reference TRBV9 and TRBJ2-2, the complete variable domain reads DSGVTQTPKHLITATGQRVTLRCSPRSGDLSVYWYQQSLDQGLQFLIQYYNGEERAKGNILERFSAQQFPDLHSELNLSSLELGDSALYFCASSGSSRGGGTGELFFGEGSRLTVL.

CDR3: CASSSQTGISYEQYF. In nucleotides, the CDR3 is TGTGCCAGCAGCTCTCAGACAGGGATCTCCTACGAGCAGTACTTC. The chain recombines TRBV7-2 with TRBJ2-7, with TRBD1 matching over 7 bases. This CDR3 is built from 15 residues. V shed 4 bases and J 0 bases; nucleotides not matched to a gene: 6. Germline-derived CDR1 and CDR2 are SGHTA and FQGNSA.

This clone was observed a handful of times. This sequence joins TRBV7-9 and TRBJ1-6, with D unclear. This CDR3 has 12 residues. Germline-derived CDR1 and CDR2 are SEHNR and FQNEAQ (reference sequence). V lost 5 bases to trimming and J lost 8 bases, with 7 bases between them. The CDR3 here is CASSAGDSPLHF. The CDR3 DNA follows: TGTGCCAGCAGCGCCGGGGATTCACCCCTCCACTTT.

The chain uses TRBV7-9 and TRBJ2-4, with a tentative D call TRBD2 (6 bases). The CDR3 runs to 16 residues. Between the trimmed V and J ends, which lost 6 bases and 4 bases, there was a span of 19 bases. Germline V CDR1 and CDR2: SEHNR, FQNEAQ (reference sequence). The CDR3 nucleotides read TGTGCCAGCAGTCACGAGGTAGGGCGGGGAAAAAACATTCAGTACTTC. This codes for CASSHEVGRGKNIQYF.